What follows are 25 T cell receptor beta chains derived from one specimen sequenced in a study of tumor-infiltrating lymphocytes in localized non-small cell lung cancer. Method: immunoSEQ multiplex PCR; TCRdb's copy keeps in-frame clones and lacks some. The table includes over 10,000 clones, about 72% detected once. Sequencing input: uninvolved lung tissue not adjacent to the tumor. These receptors all come from a human donor with non-small cell lung cancer.

The rearrangement joins TRBV5-8 to TRBJ2-7; TRBD1 matches at 7 bases. The CDR3 is made up of 12 amino acids. V shed 2 bases, J shed 6 bases, and the junction held 2 bases outside the gene matches. Germline V gene lookup returns CDR1 SGHTS and CDR2 YDEGEE. CDR3 sequence reads: CASSLGTAEQYF. Written as DNA, the CDR3 is TGTGCCAGCAGCTTAGGGACAGCCGAGCAGTACTTC.

Only a few counts were recorded for this clone. This rearrangement joins TRBV6-1 to TRBJ2-1; D is ambiguous. The V and J ends lost 2 bases and 6 bases respectively, with 8 bases between them. Germline-derived CDR1 and CDR2 are MNHNS and SASEGT. The length of the CDR3 is 13 residues. The CDR3 here is CASSELRPNEQFF. The DNA of the CDR3 is TGTGCCAGCAGTGAACTTCGACCCAATGAGCAGTTCTTC.

This rearrangement joins TRBV2 to TRBJ1-6; no reliable D call. In germline, CDR1 is SNHLY, CDR2 FYNNEI. Trimming left V 4 bases short and J 9 bases short, with 10 bases between. This CDR3 is 13 amino acids long. As DNA, the CDR3 is TGTGCCAGCAGTGCTTACGGAGGTTCACCCCTCCACTTT. Translated: CASSAYGGSPLHF. Based on the CDR3 plus reference TRBV2 and TRBJ1-6, the full variable domain is EPEVTQTPSHQVTQMGQEVILRCVPISNHLYFYWYRQILGQKVEFLVSFYNNEISEKSEIFDDQFSVERPDGSNFTLKIRSTKLEDSAMYFCASSAYGGSPLHFGNGTRLTVT.

About this clone itself: The junction shows a germline mismatch at one end, possibly a read error. The chain joins TRBV14 to TRBJ1-1; D unresolved. Germline values: CDR1 SGHDN, CDR2 FVKESK. This CDR3 region has 13 residues. CDR3 in amino acids: CASGHGQNTEAFF. The CDR3 DNA reads TGTGCCAGCGGCCACGGGCAGAACACTGAAGCTTTCTTT.

The chain employs TRBV5-1 and TRBJ2-2; 13 nucleotides align to TRBD2. V shed 2 bases, J shed 7 bases, and the junction held 8 bases outside the gene matches. This CDR3 has 17 amino acids. Germline loops: CDR1 SGHRS, CDR2 YFSETQ. The CDR3 spells CASSFRGTSGADGELFF. Here the CDR3 DNA reads TGCGCCAGCAGCTTTAGGGGGACTAGCGGGGCTGACGGGGAGCTGTTTTTT. Drawing the rest from reference TRBV5-1 and TRBJ2-2, the complete variable domain is KAGVTQTPRYLIKTRGQQVTLSCSPISGHRSVSWYQQTPGQGLQFLFEYFSETQRNKGNFPGRFSGRQFSNSRSEMNVSTLELGDSALYLCASSFRGTSGADGELFFGEGSRLTVL.

The chain uses TRBV28 and TRBJ2-2; D tentatively reads TRBD1 or TRBD2 (6 bases each). Trimming removed 5 bases from V and 3 bases from J, with 25 bases in between. Germline loops: CDR1 MDHEN, CDR2 SYDVKM. The CDR3 totals 19 residues. CDR3 sequence: CASSRRGTYVGGDTGELFF. For the CDR3, the DNA is TGTGCCAGCAGTCGGAGGGGGACCTACGTTGGCGGGGACACCGGGGAGCTGTTTTTT.

The CDR3 sequence is CSVEHPDKRGIFYEQYF. Written as DNA, the CDR3 is TGCAGCGTTGAACACCCCGATAAGCGGGGCATTTTCTACGAGCAGTACTTC. The chain recombines TRBV29-1 with TRBJ2-7, with 7 bases identical to TRBD2. V lost 2 bases, J lost 3 bases, and 16 bases stayed unmatched. This CDR3 comprises 17 residues. Germline V lookup: CDR1 SQVTM, CDR2 ANQGSEA.

This sequence joins TRBV6-1 and TRBJ2-5; D is perhaps TRBD1 (5 bases). Germline loops: CDR1 MNHNS, CDR2 SASEGT. The V and J ends lost 3 bases and 2 bases respectively, with 10 bases between them. The CDR3 is 14 residues long. The CDR3 protein is CASSERTLQETQYF. The CDR3 nucleotides are TGTGCCAGCAGTGAGAGGACACTGCAAGAGACCCAGTACTTC.

The chain joins TRBV30 to TRBJ1-1; D perhaps matches TRBD1 (5 bases). The CDR3 totals 16 residues. With 4 bases removed from V and 1 base from J, the gap between germline ends came to 19 bases. CDR1 is GTSNPN, CDR2 SVGIG, per germline (reference sequence). CDR3 DNA sequence: TGTGCCTGGACCATAGTGAAGGGGCGTGCGAACACTGAAGCTTTCTTT. It specifies CAWTIVKGRANTEAFF. The whole variable domain, filled in from reference TRBV30 and TRBJ1-1, reads SQTIHQWPATLVQPVGSPLSLECTVEGTSNPNLYWYRQAAGRGLQLLFYSVGIGQISSEVPQNLSASRPQDRQFILSSKKLLLSDSGFYLCAWTIVKGRANTEAFFGQGTRLTVV.

The chain uses TRBV7-2 and TRBJ2-6; D is perhaps TRBD1 (6 bases). The germline V gene has CDR1 SGHTA and CDR2 FQGNSA. V was pared by 10 bases and J by 4 bases, with 11 bases between. The CDR3 runs 13 residues. The CDR3 is CATGTRGANVLTF. The CDR3 DNA reads as TGTGCCACGGGGACACGCGGGGCCAACGTCCTGACTTTC.

The rearrangement uses TRBV9 and TRBJ1-4, with D unclear. Germline lookup yields CDR1 SGDLS and CDR2 YYNGEE. Trimming removed 4 bases from V and 7 bases from J, with 11 bases in between. The CDR3 contains 13 residues. CDR3 sequence (DNA): TGTGCCAGCAGCCCCCAGACGGGTGAAAAACTGTTTTTT. As protein: CASSPQTGEKLFF.

V usage is TRBV4-3 and J usage is TRBJ2-3; maybe TRBD1 (6 bases). Germline values: CDR1 LGHNA, CDR2 YSLEER. This CDR3 is 15 amino acids long. The ends were cut back, 5 bases at V and 2 bases at J, with 14 bases in the middle. The CDR3 protein is CASSVQGTDTDTQYF. CDR3 nucleotide sequence: TGCGCCAGCAGCGTACAGGGAACCGACACAGATACGCAGTATTTT.

The chain has TRBV7-8 and TRBJ2-5; D not resolved. The germline V gene has CDR1 SGHVS and CDR2 FQNEAQ. This CDR3 is built from 12 residues. V shed 6 bases and J shed 9 bases, with 14 bases lying between them. CDR3 sequence (DNA): TGTGCCAGCAGTTTAACCCCCCCGGCCCAGTACTTC. This encodes CASSLTPPAQYF. Full variable domain (rest looked up from reference TRBV7-8 and TRBJ2-5): GAGVSQSPRYKVAKRGQDVALRCDPISGHVSLFWYQQALGQGPEFLTYFQNEAQLDKSGLPSDRFFAERPEGSVSTLKIQRTQQEDSAVYLCASSLTPPAQYFGPGTRLLVL.

The chain carries TRBV27 and TRBJ2-7, with 7 bases lining up with TRBD1. Germline CDR1 and CDR2: MNHEY and SMNVEV (reference sequence). Trimming at V came to 2 bases and at J to 4 bases, leaving 8 bases not matched to a gene. CDR3 length: 15 amino acids. CDR3: CASSLVGQARYEQYF. The CDR3 DNA reads as TGTGCCAGCAGTTTAGTAGGACAGGCGAGATACGAGCAGTACTTC.

The chain uses TRBV6-5 and TRBJ1-2, with TRBD1 identical over 10 bases. Germline V gene data show CDR1 as MNHEY and CDR2 as SVGAGI. This CDR3 comprises 15 residues. V was pared by 6 bases and J by 3 bases, with 7 bases of the junction left unmatched. CDR3 nucleotide sequence: TGTGCCAGCAGGACCCTGACAGGGGGCGACTATGGCTACACCTTC. Residues: CASRTLTGGDYGYTF.

This clone was seen once. The J gene is TRBJ1-3, the V gene TRBV9; D call uncertain. The CDR3 runs 14 residues. Germline loops: CDR1 SGDLS, CDR2 YYNGEE. Trimming removed 0 bases from V and 4 bases from J, with 8 bases in between. The CDR3 DNA reads TGTGCCAGCAGCGTAGAAAACGGAGGAAACACCATATATTTT. Its protein product is CASSVENGGNTIYF.

This clone rates as medium-sized. The rearrangement links TRBV7-6 to TRBJ2-1; D may be TRBD2 (6 bases). The CDR3 is 15 residues long. CDR1 is SGHVS and CDR2 is FNYEAQ in the germline V gene. Trimming took off 1 base at V and 5 bases at J, with 12 bases between the two ends. The CDR3 bases are TGTGCCAGCAGCTTAGGCGGGGTTGGGAACAATGAGCAGTTCTTC. Translated: CASSLGGVGNNEQFF.

The chain carries TRBV7-8 and TRBJ1-2; 10 bases fit TRBD1. With 5 bases clipped from V and 7 bases from J, the junction kept 7 bases outside the gene matches. The CDR3 totals 14 residues. Per the germline V gene, CDR1 is SGHVS and CDR2 is FQNEAQ. The CDR3, as DNA: TGTGCCAGCAGCCCGGGACAGGGGCTTGGTGGCTACACCTTC. Residues: CASSPGQGLGGYTF. The full variable domain, its missing parts supplied by reference TRBV7-8 and TRBJ1-2, is GAGVSQSPRYKVAKRGQDVALRCDPISGHVSLFWYQQALGQGPEFLTYFQNEAQLDKSGLPSDRFFAERPEGSVSTLKIQRTQQEDSAVYLCASSPGQGLGGYTFGSGTRLTVV.

The gene calls are TRBV27 and TRBJ2-3, with D possibly TRBD1 on 6 matching bases. Germline-derived CDR1 and CDR2 are MNHEY and SMNVEV (reference sequence). The V end lost 3 bases, the J end lost 1 base, and 17 bases lay between the germline ends. The CDR3 is made up of 17 amino acids. The CDR3 loop is CASSFFGFAGGTDTQYF. The DNA of the CDR3 is TGTGCCAGCAGTTTTTTCGGATTCGCAGGGGGCACAGATACGCAGTATTTT.

The rearrangement links TRBV7-8 to TRBJ2-5, with a tentative D call TRBD1 (6 bases). Germline lookup yields CDR1 SGHVS and CDR2 FQNEAQ. Between the trimmed V and J ends, which lost 7 bases and 1 base, there was a span of 13 bases. This CDR3 has 14 residues. CDR3 in DNA: TGTGCCAGCACCCAGGGGTGGTCCCAAGAGACCCAGTACTTC. It specifies CASTQGWSQETQYF.

This clone was found a few times. J is TRBJ2-7 and V is TRBV5-1, with TRBD1 identical over 8 bases. Germline loops: CDR1 SGHRS, CDR2 YFSETQ. Trimming cost V 2 bases and J 6 bases; bases outside gene matches: 1. The CDR3 has 12 residues. The CDR3 region is CASSFTGGEQYF. For the CDR3, the DNA is TGCGCCAGCAGCTTCACAGGGGGCGAGCAGTACTTC.

This chain links TRBV28 with TRBJ2-3, with TRBD1 as a possible D gene (7 bases). Germline assignment: CDR1 MDHEN and CDR2 SYDVKM. The CDR3 contains 13 residues. The ends were cut back, 8 bases at V and 5 bases at J, with 14 bases in the middle. The CDR3 sequence is CASQEGARDTQYF. The CDR3 DNA follows: TGTGCCAGCCAGGAGGGGGCCAGAGATACGCAGTATTTT.

V gene TRBV19 combines with J gene TRBJ1-2, with 10 bases aligning to TRBD1. The CDR3 sequence is 15 residues long. Germline V gives CDR1 LNHDA, CDR2 SQIVND (reference sequence). Trimming at V came to 10 bases and at J to 7 bases, leaving 15 bases not matched to a gene. In DNA, the CDR3 is TGTGCCACTCAACCCCGGGACAGGGGACGTTCTGGCTACACCTTC. It codes for CATQPRDRGRSGYTF.

The chain combines TRBV9 with TRBJ2-2; no clear D. The CDR3 runs 12 residues. From germline, CDR1 is SGDLS and CDR2 YYNGEE. Trimming removed 0 bases at V and 6 bases at J, with 3 bases between. The CDR3 loop is CASSVVAGELFF. The CDR3 region has the DNA TGTGCCAGCAGCGTAGTTGCCGGGGAGCTGTTTTTT.

V and J are TRBV27 and TRBJ2-1; 11 nucleotides match TRBD1. The germline CDR1 and CDR2 sequences are MNHEY and SMNVEV (reference sequence). Losses at the gene ends were 7 bases for V and 7 bases for J; bases not matched to a gene: 6. The CDR3 extends over 14 amino acids. The CDR3 nucleotides read TGTGCCAGCAAACTCCGGGACAGGGGGAATGAGCAGTTCTTC. It encodes CASKLRDRGNEQFF.